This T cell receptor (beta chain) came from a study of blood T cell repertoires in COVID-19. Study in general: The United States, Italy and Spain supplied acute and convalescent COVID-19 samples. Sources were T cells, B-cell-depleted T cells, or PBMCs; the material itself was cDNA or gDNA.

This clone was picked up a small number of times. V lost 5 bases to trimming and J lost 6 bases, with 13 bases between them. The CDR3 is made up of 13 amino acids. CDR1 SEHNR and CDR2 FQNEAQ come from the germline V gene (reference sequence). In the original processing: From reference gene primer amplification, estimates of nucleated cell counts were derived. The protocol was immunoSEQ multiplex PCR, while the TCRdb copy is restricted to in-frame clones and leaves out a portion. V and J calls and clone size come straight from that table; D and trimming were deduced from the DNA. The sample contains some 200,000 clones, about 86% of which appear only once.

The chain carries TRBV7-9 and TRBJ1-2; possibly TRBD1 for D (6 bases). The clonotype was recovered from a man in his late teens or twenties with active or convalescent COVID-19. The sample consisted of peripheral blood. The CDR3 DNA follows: TGTGCCAGCAGCGCAGAAAACAGGGATGGCTACACCTTC. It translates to CASSAENRDGYTF. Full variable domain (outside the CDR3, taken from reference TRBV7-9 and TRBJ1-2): DTGVSQNPRHKITKRGQNVTFRCDPISEHNRLYWYRQTLGQGPEFLTYFQNEAQLEKSRLLSDRFSAERPKGSFSTLEIQRTEQGDSAMYLCASSAENRDGYTFGSGTRLTVV.